These 22 T cell receptor beta chains were sequenced from one sample in a study of cytomegalovirus exposure and HLA in healthy donors. Data came from immunoSEQ multiplex PCR; TCRdb stores just in-frame clones and leaves some out. The table shows a few hundred thousand clones, with 80% to 90% occurring only once. The sequencing sample was made of PBMCs. Receptors were obtained from a woman aged 18-35 years in good health and CMV-seronegative.

The rearrangement uses TRBV6-5 and TRBJ2-7; 10 bases are shared with TRBD2. The J segment lost 4 bases and the V segment lost 6 bases, leaving 6 bases of the junction unmatched. This CDR3 has 14 amino acids. Germline CDR1 and CDR2: MNHEY and SVGAGI. The CDR3 DNA is TGTGCCAGCAGCATTCGGACTAGCGGATACGAGCAGTACTTC. Translating gives CASSIRTSGYEQYF.

This chain links TRBV6-1 with TRBJ1-5; a possible D gene is TRBD1 (6 bases). Germline V gene lookup returns CDR1 MNHNS and CDR2 SASEGT. The length of the CDR3 is 12 residues. V shed 10 bases and J shed 4 bases, with 11 bases lying between them. This CDR3 is CATQQGNQPQHF. CDR3 coding DNA: TGTGCCACCCAACAGGGAAATCAGCCCCAGCATTTT.

This clone was observed a handful of times. The chain employs TRBV10-1 and TRBJ2-7; D may be TRBD1 (5 bases). The germline CDR1 and CDR2 sequences are WNHNN and SYGVQD (reference sequence). Trimming removed 1 base from V and 3 bases from J, with 10 bases in between. This CDR3 is 14 amino acids long. The CDR3 DNA reads as TGCGCCAGCAGTGAGTACGAGCAGGGCTACGAGCAGTACTTC. Protein: CASSEYEQGYEQYF.

The CDR3 coding sequence is TGTGCCAGCAGCCTCCGGGGGGGGACTGGAAACACCATATATTTT. Translating it yields CASSLRGGTGNTIYF. The rearrangement links TRBV7-8 to TRBJ1-3, with D maybe TRBD1 (5 bases). Per germline, CDR1 SGHVS and CDR2 FQNEAQ. Trimming left V 5 bases short and J 2 bases short, with 13 bases between. This CDR3 spans 15 amino acids. Together with reference TRBV7-8 and TRBJ1-3, the CDR3 gives the full variable domain: GAGVSQSPRYKVAKRGQDVALRCDPISGHVSLFWYQQALGQGPEFLTYFQNEAQLDKSGLPSDRFFAERPEGSVSTLKIQRTQQEDSAVYLCASSLRGGTGNTIYFGEGSWLTVV.

The gene calls are TRBV6-5 and TRBJ1-1, with D maybe TRBD1 (6 bases). Germline lookup yields CDR1 MNHEY and CDR2 SVGAGI. Trimming took off 6 bases at V and 5 bases at J, with 13 bases between the two ends. The CDR3 length is 13 residues. The CDR3 sequence: CASRGAEGTEAFF. Written as DNA, the CDR3 is TGTGCCAGCAGGGGGGCGGAAGGTACTGAAGCTTTCTTT.

This chain links TRBV19 with TRBJ1-6, with 11 bases that match TRBD1. V shed 7 bases and J 6 bases; nucleotides not matched to a gene: 11. This CDR3 is 17 amino acids long. Germline values: CDR1 LNHDA, CDR2 SQIVND (reference sequence). Written as DNA, the CDR3 is TGTGCCAGTAACCCCGGGACAGGGGGTGGGGGTAATTCACCCCTCCACTTT. It codes for CASNPGTGGGGNSPLHF.

The V gene is TRBV28, the J gene TRBJ1-1; 8 bases align to TRBD1. The V gene's germline CDR1 is MDHEN and CDR2 SYDVKM. The V and J ends lost 4 bases and 9 bases, in that order; junction bases with no gene match: 4. CDR3 length: 12 amino acids. The CDR3 nucleotides read TGTGCCAGCAGTTCCGGACAGGGCAAAGCTTTCTTT. Protein product: CASSSGQGKAFF.

A single count supports this clone. This chain connects TRBV5-6 to TRBJ2-7, with a weak D call TRBD1 (5 bases). V lost 3 bases and J 9 bases, leaving 25 bases between the germline ends. The CDR3 totals 16 residues. Germline V gene lookup returns CDR1 SGHDT and CDR2 YYEEEE. CDR3 sequence reads: CASSSTPTGAFTRQYF. CDR3 coding DNA: TGTGCCAGCAGCTCGACGCCAACAGGCGCATTTACGAGGCAGTACTTC.

The gene calls are TRBV7-6 and TRBJ2-5; D is unresolved. The CDR3 runs to 13 residues. V shed 5 bases and J shed 1 base, with 8 bases lying between them. Germline V CDR1 and CDR2: SGHVS, FNYEAQ. The chain's CDR3 is CASSRNPQETQYF. In nucleotides, the CDR3 is TGTGCCAGCAGCCGTAATCCCCAAGAGACCCAGTACTTC.

The chain links TRBV28 to TRBJ2-1, with 10 bases lining up with TRBD2. Germline values: CDR1 MDHEN, CDR2 SYDVKM. This CDR3 is built from 15 residues. Unmatched junction bases numbered 11, after V lost 8 bases and J lost 7 bases. In DNA, the CDR3 is TGTGCCAGCGCCTCGGGGCTAGCGGGAGAGAATGAGCAGTTCTTC. This encodes CASASGLAGENEQFF.

This sequence joins TRBV6-6 and TRBJ2-2; 10 bases align to TRBD2. The V gene's germline CDR1 is MNHNY and CDR2 SVGAGI (reference sequence). V lost 11 bases, J lost 2 bases, and 5 bases stayed unmatched. The CDR3 totals 14 residues. For the CDR3, the DNA is TGTGCCGCCTGGACTAGCGGAAACACCGGGGAGCTGTTTTTT. Amino acid sequence: CAAWTSGNTGELFF.

The chain uses TRBV28 and TRBJ1-1; TRBD1 matches 8 bases. This CDR3 region has 15 residues. V shed 5 bases, J shed 4 bases, and the junction held 9 bases outside the gene matches. Per germline, CDR1 MDHEN and CDR2 SYDVKM. CDR3 amino acids: CASSPSGRGRTEAFF. Here the CDR3 DNA reads TGTGCCAGCAGTCCATCAGGCAGGGGGCGCACTGAAGCTTTCTTT.

V usage is TRBV29-1 and J usage is TRBJ2-7; 8 positions match TRBD2. The germline gives CDR1 SQVTM, CDR2 ANQGSEA. The CDR3 length is 13 residues. The ends lost 5 bases at V and 5 bases at J; junction bases unmatched: 8. Here the CDR3 DNA reads TGCAGCGTTACTAGCGGACCTGGGGACGAGCAGTACTTC. Translating gives CSVTSGPGDEQYF.

The chain recombines TRBV5-1 with TRBJ2-6; 7 bases map to TRBD1. V gave up 6 bases and J gave up 0 bases; unmatched junction bases: 6. CDR3 length: 16 amino acids. Germline CDR1 SGHRS, CDR2 YFSETQ. CDR3 amino acids: CASNGQVVSGANVLTF. The CDR3 nucleotides are TGCGCCAGCAACGGACAGGTCGTCTCTGGGGCCAACGTCCTGACTTTC.

V is TRBV28 and J is TRBJ2-7, with 9 bases matching TRBD2. The germline V gene encodes CDR1 MDHEN and CDR2 SYDVKM. CDR3 length equals 14 residues. With V trimmed by 6 bases and J by 2 bases, 5 bases remained unmatched. The CDR3 protein is CASRTGTSPYEQYF. Here the CDR3 DNA reads TGTGCCAGCAGGACCGGGACTAGCCCCTACGAGCAGTACTTC.

This rearrangement joins TRBV29-1 to TRBJ1-2; 9 nucleotides agree with TRBD1. J lost 3 bases, V lost 7 bases, and 6 bases had no gene match. The CDR3 runs 13 residues. CDR1 SQVTM and CDR2 ANQGSEA come from the germline V gene. CDR3 DNA sequence: TGCAGCGACCGCGGGGACAGGGACTATGGCTACACCTTC. This translates into CSDRGDRDYGYTF.

The chain employs TRBV9 and TRBJ2-1, with 7 bases lining up with TRBD2. CDR3 size: 15 residues. Germline trimming cut 0 bases from V and 5 bases from J; bases unmatched to any gene: 5. Germline V gene sequence: CDR1 SGDLS, CDR2 YYNGEE. CDR3 residues: CASSVGLADDNEQFF. CDR3 coding DNA: TGTGCCAGCAGCGTAGGACTAGCCGATGACAATGAGCAGTTCTTC. Using reference TRBV9 and TRBJ2-1 for the parts outside the CDR3, the full variable domain is DSGVTQTPKHLITATGQRVTLRCSPRSGDLSVYWYQQSLDQGLQFLIQYYNGEERAKGNILERFSAQQFPDLHSELNLSSLELGDSALYFCASSVGLADDNEQFFGPGTRLTVL.

V usage is TRBV7-9 and J usage is TRBJ2-5, with a weak D call TRBD1 (6 bases). The CDR3 spans 14 residues. V gave up 5 bases and J gave up 0 bases, with 10 bases separating them. Germline CDR1 is SEHNR and CDR2 is FQNEAQ (reference sequence). The CDR3 sequence is CASSQGTDQETQYF. The CDR3 region has the DNA TGTGCCAGCAGCCAGGGGACGGACCAAGAGACCCAGTACTTC.

J is TRBJ1-2 and V is TRBV6-6; D is uncertain. Germline CDR1 is MNHNY and CDR2 is SVGAGI (reference sequence). V lost 0 bases to trimming and J lost 4 bases, with 15 bases between them. The length of the CDR3 is 16 residues. This CDR3 reads CASSYSRAEGIYGYTF. The CDR3 DNA reads as TGTGCCAGCAGTTACTCCCGGGCCGAGGGCATCTATGGCTACACCTTC.

The genes are TRBV27 and TRBJ2-2; TRBD2 agrees at 12 bases. The trim removed 2 bases at V and 5 bases at J, leaving 0 bases unmatched. CDR3 length: 15 residues. CDR1 is MNHEY and CDR2 is SMNVEV in the germline V gene (reference sequence). The CDR3 region is CASSLGTSGTGELFF. The CDR3 DNA is TGTGCCAGCAGTTTAGGGACTAGCGGGACCGGGGAGCTGTTTTTT.

J is TRBJ1-2 and V is TRBV6-1; D not resolved. The V end was cut by 2 bases, the J end by 8 bases, with 6 bases between. The length of the CDR3 is 11 residues. Germline CDR1 MNHNS, CDR2 SASEGT. This CDR3 reads CASSERVGYTF. CDR3 bases: TGTGCCAGCAGTGAACGTGTAGGCTACACCTTC.

The genes are TRBV4-1 and TRBJ2-1; 10 bases map to TRBD1. V lost 4 bases and J lost 6; bases outside the gene matches: 6. The CDR3 spans 15 residues. In germline, CDR1 is MGHRA, CDR2 YSYEKL. The CDR3 DNA follows: TGCGCCAGCAGCCTACGACAGGGGGCGCGCAATGAGCAGTTCTTC. It yields the protein CASSLRQGARNEQFF.